One and the same sample provided the 8 T cell receptor beta chains below, sequenced in a study of shared clonotypes between healthy human individuals. Some clones are missing from TCRdb's copy, which holds only in-frame ones; the method was immunoSEQ multiplex PCR. The sample holds about 110,000 clones, roughly two thirds seen once. The sequencing sample was made of memory CD8+ T cells sorted from blood. Sample subset: CD45RO+ cells pooled with CCR7-negative TemRA cells. Every receptor here comes from a woman aged 25 to 39 in good health.

V is TRBV7-8 and J is TRBJ2-7, with D tentatively TRBD1 (6 bases). V was clipped by 5 bases and J by 2 bases, with 13 bases between them. In germline, CDR1 is SGHVS, CDR2 FQNEAQ. The CDR3 covers 14 residues. CDR3 sequence: CASSLGTSAYEQYF. The CDR3 DNA follows: TGTGCCAGCAGCCTCGGGACATCCGCCTACGAGCAGTACTTC.

The V gene is TRBV5-1, the J gene TRBJ2-5; 7 bases are a match to TRBD2. Germline V gene sequence: CDR1 SGHRS, CDR2 YFSETQ. The CDR3 is made up of 14 amino acids. Losses at the gene ends were 3 bases for V and 7 bases for J; bases not matched to a gene: 9. CDR3 DNA: TGCGCCAGCAGCTCCGGACTAGTGGGAGGGACCCAGTACTTC. Protein: CASSSGLVGGTQYF.

The gene calls are TRBV7-8 and TRBJ1-6, with unresolved D. CDR3 length: 14 amino acids. V gave up 5 bases and J gave up 9 bases, with 14 bases separating them. Germline V gives CDR1 SGHVS, CDR2 FQNEAQ. CDR3 in amino acids: CASSQVLSGSPLHF. CDR3 DNA: TGTGCCAGCAGCCAAGTACTAAGCGGTTCACCCCTCCACTTT.

V gene TRBV5-4 combines with J gene TRBJ2-7; D is perhaps TRBD2 (6 bases). The V and J ends lost 0 bases and 4 bases respectively, with 11 bases between them. The CDR3 has 14 amino acids. Germline loops: CDR1 SGHNT, CDR2 YYREEE (reference sequence). CDR3 nucleotide sequence: TGTGCCAGCAGCTTGGAGGGACTGATTTACGAGCAGTACTTC. It is translated as CASSLEGLIYEQYF.

The genes are TRBV5-6 and TRBJ2-7; TRBD2 aligns across 7 bases. The J segment lost 6 bases and the V segment lost 3 bases, leaving 6 bases of the junction unmatched. CDR3 size: 13 residues. CDR1 is SGHDT, CDR2 YYEEEE, per germline. The chain's CDR3 is CASSSRTRVEQYF. The CDR3 region has the DNA TGTGCCAGCAGCTCGCGGACTAGAGTCGAGCAGTACTTC.

This chain connects TRBV6-5 to TRBJ2-5; perhaps TRBD2 as D (5 bases). The J call may be faulty, since TRBJ2-7 better matches the DNA end. The CDR3 loop spans 14 amino acids. CDR1 and CDR2 from the germline V gene are MNHEY and SVGAGI. In DNA, the CDR3 is TGTGCCAGCAGTTTTGATAGCGAGTCCTACGAGCAGTACTTC. Translation gives CASSFDSESYEQYF.

In its sample, this clone was seen a few times. The rearrangement uses TRBV28 and TRBJ2-2; 8 bases align to TRBD2. With V trimmed by 7 bases and J by 2 bases, 6 bases remained unmatched. Germline-derived CDR1 and CDR2 are MDHEN and SYDVKM. CDR3 length equals 15 residues. The CDR3 nucleotides are TGTGCCAGCACGGGATTAGCGGGAAACACCGGGGAGCTGTTTTTT. Translated: CASTGLAGNTGELFF.

This clone was seen more than once but under ten times. The chain carries TRBV27 and TRBJ1-2, with TRBD1 matching over 10 bases. Per germline, CDR1 MNHEY and CDR2 SMNVEV (reference sequence). This CDR3 is 14 amino acids long. J was trimmed by 4 bases and V by 10 bases; bases with no gene match: 9. The CDR3, as DNA: TGTGCCACCCGGGGGACAGGGGCGACCTATGGCTACACCTTC. Translated, it gives CATRGTGATYGYTF.